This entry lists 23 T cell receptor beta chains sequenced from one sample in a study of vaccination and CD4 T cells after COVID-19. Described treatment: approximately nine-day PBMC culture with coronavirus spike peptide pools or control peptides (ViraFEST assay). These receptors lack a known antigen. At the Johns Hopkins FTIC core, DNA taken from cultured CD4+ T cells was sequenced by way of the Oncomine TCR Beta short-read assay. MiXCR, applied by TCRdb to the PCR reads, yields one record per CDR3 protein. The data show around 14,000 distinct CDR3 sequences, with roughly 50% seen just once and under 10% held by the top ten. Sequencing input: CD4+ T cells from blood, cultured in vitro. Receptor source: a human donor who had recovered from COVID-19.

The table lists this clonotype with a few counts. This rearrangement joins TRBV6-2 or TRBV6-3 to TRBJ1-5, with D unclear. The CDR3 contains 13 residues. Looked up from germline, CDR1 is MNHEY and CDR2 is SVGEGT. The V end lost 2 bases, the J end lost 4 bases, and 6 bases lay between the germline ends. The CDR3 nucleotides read TGTGCCAGCAGTTACGACGGAAATCAGCCCCAGCATTTT. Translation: CASSYDGNQPQHF.

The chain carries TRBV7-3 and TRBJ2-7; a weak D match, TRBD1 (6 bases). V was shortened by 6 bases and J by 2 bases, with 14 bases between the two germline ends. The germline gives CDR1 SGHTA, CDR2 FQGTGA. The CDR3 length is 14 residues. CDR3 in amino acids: CASSGGDSPYEQYF. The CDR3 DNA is TGTGCCAGCAGTGGGGGCGACAGCCCCTACGAGCAGTACTTC.

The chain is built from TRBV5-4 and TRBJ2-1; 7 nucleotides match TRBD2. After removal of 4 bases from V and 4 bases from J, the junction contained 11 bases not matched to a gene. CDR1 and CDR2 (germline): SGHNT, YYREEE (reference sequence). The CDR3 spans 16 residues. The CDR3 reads CASSPLAGVSYNEQFF. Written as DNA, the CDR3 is TGTGCCAGCAGCCCCCTGGCGGGAGTTTCTTACAATGAGCAGTTCTTC.

The CDR3, as DNA: TGTGCCAGCAGCTTGGCTTCACGTTACTATGGCTACACCTTC. Encoded protein: CASSLASRYYGYTF. J is TRBJ1-2 and V is TRBV5-5; no clear D. Looked up from germline, CDR1 is SGHKS and CDR2 is YYEKEE (reference sequence). With 0 bases removed from V and 3 bases from J, the gap between germline ends came to 9 bases. The CDR3 loop spans 14 amino acids.

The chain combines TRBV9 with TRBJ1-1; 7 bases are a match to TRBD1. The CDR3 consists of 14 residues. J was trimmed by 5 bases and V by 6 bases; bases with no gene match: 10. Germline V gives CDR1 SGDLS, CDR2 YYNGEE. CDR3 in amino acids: CASTSGGLGTEAFF. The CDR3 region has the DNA TGTGCCAGCACCTCAGGGGGTTTGGGGACTGAAGCTTTCTTT.

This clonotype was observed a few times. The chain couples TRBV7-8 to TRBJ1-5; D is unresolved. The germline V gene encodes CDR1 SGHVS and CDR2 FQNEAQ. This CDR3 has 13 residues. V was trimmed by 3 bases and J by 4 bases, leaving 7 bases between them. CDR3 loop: CASSFSENQPQHF. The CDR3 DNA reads TGTGCCAGCAGCTTTTCCGAAAATCAGCCCCAGCATTTT.

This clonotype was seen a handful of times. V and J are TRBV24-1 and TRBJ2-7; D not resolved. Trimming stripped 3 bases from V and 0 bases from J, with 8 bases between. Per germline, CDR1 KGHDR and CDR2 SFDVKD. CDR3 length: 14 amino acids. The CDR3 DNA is TGTGCCACCAGTGATGGAGCGATCTCCTACGAGCAGTACTTC. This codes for CATSDGAISYEQYF.

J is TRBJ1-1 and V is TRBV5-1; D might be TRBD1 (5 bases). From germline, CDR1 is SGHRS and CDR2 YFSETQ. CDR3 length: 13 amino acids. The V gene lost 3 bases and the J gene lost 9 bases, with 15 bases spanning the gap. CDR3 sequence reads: CASSSGLTRQAFF. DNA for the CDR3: TGCGCCAGCAGCTCGGGACTCACAAGGCAAGCTTTCTTT.

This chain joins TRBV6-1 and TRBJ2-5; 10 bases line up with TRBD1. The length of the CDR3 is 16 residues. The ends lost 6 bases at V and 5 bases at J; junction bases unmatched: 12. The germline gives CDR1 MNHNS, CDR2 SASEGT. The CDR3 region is CASRKGTGVFGETQYF. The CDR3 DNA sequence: TGTGCCAGCAGGAAAGGGACAGGGGTCTTCGGGGAGACCCAGTACTTC.

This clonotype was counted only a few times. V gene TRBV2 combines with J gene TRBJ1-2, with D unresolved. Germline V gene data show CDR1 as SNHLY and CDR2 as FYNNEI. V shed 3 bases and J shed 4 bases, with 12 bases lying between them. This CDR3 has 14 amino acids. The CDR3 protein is CASSDGWVGYGYTF. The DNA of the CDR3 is TGTGCCAGCAGTGATGGGTGGGTCGGCTATGGCTACACCTTC.

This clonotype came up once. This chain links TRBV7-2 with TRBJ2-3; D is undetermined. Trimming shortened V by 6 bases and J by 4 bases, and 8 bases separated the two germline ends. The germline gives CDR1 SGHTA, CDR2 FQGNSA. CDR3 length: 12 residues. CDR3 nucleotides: TGTGCCAGCAGGCAAGCCGCAGATACGCAGTATTTT. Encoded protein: CASRQAADTQYF.

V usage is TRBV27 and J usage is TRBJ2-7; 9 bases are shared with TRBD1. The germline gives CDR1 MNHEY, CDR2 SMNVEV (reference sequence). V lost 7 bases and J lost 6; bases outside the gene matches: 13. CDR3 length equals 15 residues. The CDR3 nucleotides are TGTGCCAGCACCCAGAATTGGGACAGGGTGGCCGAGCAGTACTTC. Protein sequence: CASTQNWDRVAEQYF.

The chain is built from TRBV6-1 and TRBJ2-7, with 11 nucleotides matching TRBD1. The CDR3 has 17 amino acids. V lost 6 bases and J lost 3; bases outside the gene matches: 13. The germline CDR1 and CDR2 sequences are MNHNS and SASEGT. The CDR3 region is CASSRDVPGTGGYEQYF. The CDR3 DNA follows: TGTGCCAGCAGCCGCGACGTACCCGGGACAGGGGGCTACGAGCAGTACTTC.

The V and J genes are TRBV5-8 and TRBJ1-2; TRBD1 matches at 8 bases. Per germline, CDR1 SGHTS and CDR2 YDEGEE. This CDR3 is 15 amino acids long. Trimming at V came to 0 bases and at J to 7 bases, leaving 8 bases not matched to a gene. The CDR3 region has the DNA TGTGCCAGCAGCTTGGGGGCAGGGGGCCACGGTGGCTACACCTTC. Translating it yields CASSLGAGGHGGYTF.

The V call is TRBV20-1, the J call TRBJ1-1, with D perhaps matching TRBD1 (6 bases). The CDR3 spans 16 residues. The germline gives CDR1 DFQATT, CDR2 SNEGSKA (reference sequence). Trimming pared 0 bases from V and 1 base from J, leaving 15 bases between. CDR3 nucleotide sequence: TGCAGTGCTAGAGATCTCTCTGCCAGGGGGAACACTGAAGCTTTCTTT. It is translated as CSARDLSARGNTEAFF.

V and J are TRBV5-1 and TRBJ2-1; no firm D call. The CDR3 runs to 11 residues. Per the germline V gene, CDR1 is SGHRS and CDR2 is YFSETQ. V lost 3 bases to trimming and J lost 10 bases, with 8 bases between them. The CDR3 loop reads CASSSVTEQFF. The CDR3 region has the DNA TGCGCCAGCAGCTCGGTCACCGAGCAGTTCTTC.

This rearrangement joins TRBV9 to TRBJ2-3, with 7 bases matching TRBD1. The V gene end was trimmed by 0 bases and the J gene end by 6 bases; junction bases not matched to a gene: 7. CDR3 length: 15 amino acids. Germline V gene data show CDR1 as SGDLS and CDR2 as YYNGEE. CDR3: CASSVVGRGSDTQYF. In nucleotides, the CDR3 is TGTGCCAGCAGCGTAGTTGGCAGGGGGAGCGATACGCAGTATTTT.

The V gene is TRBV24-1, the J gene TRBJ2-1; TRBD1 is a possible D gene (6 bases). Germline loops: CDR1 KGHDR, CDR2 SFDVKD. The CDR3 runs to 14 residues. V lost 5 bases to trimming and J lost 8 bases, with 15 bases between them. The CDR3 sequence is CATSGGQSSDEQFF. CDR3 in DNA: TGTGCCACCAGTGGCGGACAGTCTTCGGATGAGCAGTTCTTC.

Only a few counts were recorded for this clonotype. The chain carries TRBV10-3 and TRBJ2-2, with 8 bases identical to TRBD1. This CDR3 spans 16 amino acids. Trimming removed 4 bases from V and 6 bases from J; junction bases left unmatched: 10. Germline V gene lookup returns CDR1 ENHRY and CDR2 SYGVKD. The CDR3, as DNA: TGTGCCATCAGTGCTAGGGGACAGGTTGGGTCCGGGGAGCTGTTTTTT. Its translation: CAISARGQVGSGELFF.

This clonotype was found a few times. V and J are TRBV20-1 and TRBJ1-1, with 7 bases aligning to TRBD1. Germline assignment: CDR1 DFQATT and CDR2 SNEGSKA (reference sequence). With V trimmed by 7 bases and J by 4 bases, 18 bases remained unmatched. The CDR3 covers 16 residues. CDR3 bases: TGCAGTGTCCGACAGGGCGGTGATCCCTTGGGCACTGAAGCTTTCTTT. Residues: CSVRQGGDPLGTEAFF.

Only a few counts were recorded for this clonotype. The CDR3 DNA is TGCAGTGCTAGAGACAGGCTTAATCAGCCCCAGCATTTT. Protein: CSARDRLNQPQHF. The chain joins TRBV20-1 to TRBJ1-5, with D unclear. The germline V gene encodes CDR1 DFQATT and CDR2 SNEGSKA (reference sequence). Trimming took 0 bases from V and 4 from J, leaving 7 bases between them. The CDR3 extends over 13 amino acids.

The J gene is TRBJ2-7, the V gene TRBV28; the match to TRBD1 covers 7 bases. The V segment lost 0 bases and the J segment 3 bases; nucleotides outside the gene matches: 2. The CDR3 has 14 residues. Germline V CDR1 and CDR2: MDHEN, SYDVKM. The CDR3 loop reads CASSLWDRNYEQYF. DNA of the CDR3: TGTGCCAGCAGTTTATGGGACAGGAACTACGAGCAGTACTTC.

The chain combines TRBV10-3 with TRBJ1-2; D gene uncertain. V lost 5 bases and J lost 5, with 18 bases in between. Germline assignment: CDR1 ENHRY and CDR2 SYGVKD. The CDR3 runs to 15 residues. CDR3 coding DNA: TGTGCCATCAGTTTAGACCGCACGCCCTCATATGGCTACACCTTC. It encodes CAISLDRTPSYGYTF.